This is a list of T cell receptor beta chains from one sample in a study of spatial heterogeneity in lung cancer. One entry per CDR3 protein results from TCRdb running MiXCR on the 5' RACE reads. Here the sample spans about 95,000 distinct CDR3 sequences, about 9.4% being singletons. Here the sequenced sample was PBMCs, taken at surgery. The receptors come from a male donor with early-stage non-small cell lung cancer. Both conserved end residues are part of each CDR3. D genes are given only for firm matches. Clone size is shown for a subset of rows, as once, few, many or a class of expanded clone.

>14|TRBV29-1|TRBD1|TRBJ2-7|many
CSVEGTGSSGEQYF
TGCAGCGTTGAAGGGACAGGGTCTTCGGGGGAGCAGTACTTC
>15|TRBV28|NA|TRBJ2-7|many
CASRSYRQTSYEQYF
TGTGCCAGCAGGTCTTACAGGCAAACCTCCTACGAGCAGTACTTC
>13|TRBV21-1|NA|TRBJ2-7|NA
CASSTAGADEQYF
TGTGCCAGCAGCACTGCGGGGGCGGACGAGCAGTACTTC
>17|TRBV4-3|NA|TRBJ1-1|many
CASSRRDGVVSNTEAFF
TGCGCCAGCAGCCGCCGAGATGGCGTGGTGTCGAACACTGAAGCTTTCTTT
>15|TRBV24-1|NA|TRBJ2-5|many
CATSDTRRTQETQYF
TGTGCCACCAGTGACACTCGACGGACCCAAGAGACCCAGTACTTC
>16|TRBV9|NA|TRBJ2-5|NA
CASSPRDWNTPETQYF
TGTGCCAGCAGCCCCCGGGACTGGAACACCCCAGAGACCCAGTACTTC
>13|TRBV29-1|NA|TRBJ1-1|NA
CSVEVGMNTEAFF
TGCAGCGTTGAAGTCGGAATGAACACTGAAGCTTTCTTT
>13|TRBV29-1|TRBD1|TRBJ2-7|many
CSVIQGSPYEQYF
TGCAGCGTGATACAGGGGTCTCCCTACGAGCAGTACTTC
>16|TRBV4-2|TRBD1|TRBJ2-7|NA
CVSSQGPGQGVDEQYF
TGTGTCAGCAGCCAAGGCCCGGGACAGGGTGTGGACGAGCAGTACTTC
>14|TRBV6-1|TRBD1|TRBJ1-2|NA
CASSVLGQGYGYTF
TGTGCCAGCAGCGTTCTGGGACAGGGGTATGGCTACACCTTC
>13|TRBV20-1|NA|TRBJ1-2|many
CSARAGTSYGYTF
TGCAGTGCTAGAGCCGGGACGTCCTATGGCTACACCTTC
>13|TRBV20-1|TRBD1|TRBJ1-2|many
CSARSSGTGGHTF
TGCAGTGCTAGGTCTTCCGGGACAGGGGGCCACACCTTC
>14|TRBV5-1|NA|TRBJ1-1|NA
CASSLPHMNTEAFF
TGCGCCAGCAGCTTACCCCATATGAACACTGAAGCTTTCTTT
>16|TRBV6-1|TRBD1|TRBJ1-1|many
CASSEWTGRIDTEAFF
TGTGCCAGCAGTGAATGGACAGGCCGGATCGACACTGAAGCTTTCTTT
>14|TRBV7-2|NA|TRBJ2-4|few
CASSLDGGSNIQYF
TGTGCCAGCAGCTTAGATGGGGGAAGTAACATTCAGTACTTC
>13|TRBV10-3|NA|TRBJ2-2|NA
CAISGGESGELFF
TGTGCCATCAGTGGAGGGGAATCCGGGGAGCTGTTTTTT
>15|TRBV12-3/TRBV12-4|NA|TRBJ2-1|NA
CASSAPPDLNNEQFF
TGTGCCAGCAGTGCCCCGCCCGATTTGAACAATGAGCAGTTCTTC
>12|TRBV20-1|NA|TRBJ1-2|many
CSARDRGYGYTF
TGCAGTGCTAGAGATCGAGGCTATGGCTACACCTTC
>15|TRBV28|NA|TRBJ1-5|NA
CASSPHGGSNQPQHF
TGTGCCAGCAGTCCCCATGGGGGGAGCAATCAGCCCCAGCATTTT
>11|TRBV9|TRBD1|TRBJ2-7|few
CASSPGQKIDF
TGTGCCAGCAGCCCGGGACAGAAAATCGACTTC
>13|TRBV5-1|TRBD1|TRBJ2-7|few
CASRTGQAHEQYF
TGCGCCAGCCGGACGGGACAGGCCCACGAGCAGTACTTC
>13|TRBV7-9|NA|TRBJ1-1|NA
CASRREVGTEAFF
TGTGCCAGCAGACGAGAGGTTGGTACTGAAGCTTTCTTT
>11|TRBV28|TRBD1|TRBJ2-5|NA
CASRTGEIQYF
TGTGCCAGCAGAACAGGGGAGATCCAGTACTTC
>15|TRBV11-2|NA|TRBJ1-3|NA
CASSLGVNTGNTIYF
TGTGCCAGCAGCTTAGGAGTAAACACTGGAAACACCATATATTTT
>14|TRBV29-1|TRBD2|TRBJ2-1|NA
CSVAASGWGHEQFF
TGCAGCGTTGCTGCTAGCGGGTGGGGTCATGAGCAGTTCTTC
>14|TRBV4-1|NA|TRBJ1-1|many
CASSQDPHGTEAFF
TGCGCCAGCAGCCAAGACCCCCACGGCACTGAAGCTTTCTTT
>13|TRBV24-1|NA|TRBJ2-5|few
CATSDPIRETQYF
TGTGCCACCAGTGATCCGATCCGGGAGACCCAGTACTTC
>14|TRBV2|NA|TRBJ1-2|many
CASSAGLTNYGYTF
TGTGCCAGCAGCGCGGGGCTTACTAACTATGGCTACACCTTC
>15|TRBV12-3/TRBV12-4|NA|TRBJ2-1|NA
CASSLQGALPNEQFF
TGTGCCAGCAGTTTACAGGGCGCCCTCCCAAATGAGCAGTTCTTC
>10|TRBV20-1|NA|TRBJ1-6|NA
CSAQVATLHF
TGCAGTGCCCAAGTAGCCACCCTCCACTTT
>13|TRBV5-1|NA|TRBJ1-2|many
CASSLEPNYGYTF
TGCGCCAGCAGCTTGGAGCCCAACTATGGCTACACCTTC
>15|TRBV7-3|NA|TRBJ2-2|few
CASSLNPGRTGELFF
TGTGCCAGCAGCTTAAATCCAGGGCGGACCGGGGAGCTGTTTTTT
>13|TRBV2|NA|TRBJ2-1|many
CASKQGNNNEQFF
TGTGCCAGCAAGCAAGGGAACAACAATGAGCAGTTCTTC
>13|TRBV29-1|TRBD1|TRBJ2-7|many
CSALTGGKYEQYF
TGCAGCGCCCTGACAGGGGGGAAATACGAGCAGTACTTC
>14|TRBV10-3|TRBD2|TRBJ2-1|few
CAIRTSGRVNEQFF
TGTGCCATCAGGACTAGCGGGAGGGTAAATGAGCAGTTCTTC
>15|TRBV7-9|NA|TRBJ2-7|NA
CASSFGGLDAYEQYF
TGTGCCAGCAGCTTTGGGGGACTGGATGCCTACGAGCAGTACTTC
>15|TRBV21-1|NA|TRBJ1-5|NA
CVSSKNGRPNQPQHF
TGTGTCAGCAGCAAAAACGGCAGGCCTAATCAGCCCCAGCATTTT
>14|TRBV5-1|NA|TRBJ2-7|many
CASSLASHSYEQYF
TGCGCCAGCAGCTTGGCCAGCCACTCCTACGAGCAGTACTTC
>14|TRBV3-1|TRBD1|TRBJ1-2|NA
CASSQEGHRGGYTF
TGTGCCAGCAGCCAAGAAGGCCACAGGGGTGGCTACACCTTC
>18|TRBV5-1|NA|TRBJ2-7|NA
CASSLEGFAGASSYEQYF
TGCGCCAGCAGCTTGGAAGGTTTTGCGGGGGCTAGTTCCTACGAGCAGTACTTC
>13|TRBV4-3|TRBD1|TRBJ1-1|few
CASSRGTDTEAFF
TGCGCCAGCAGCCGCGGGACAGACACTGAAGCTTTCTTT
>14|TRBV25-1|NA|TRBJ1-4|few
CASSVHRLNEKLFF
TGTGCCAGCAGTGTGCACAGACTAAATGAAAAACTGTTTTTT
>16|TRBV20-1|NA|TRBJ2-2|NA
CSASRAALAFPGELFF
TGCAGTGCTAGCAGGGCAGCACTAGCCTTCCCCGGGGAGCTGTTTTTT
>17|TRBV10-3|NA|TRBJ2-1|few
CAISASEGSGSYNEQFF
TGTGCCATCAGCGCATCTGAGGGGTCCGGCTCCTACAATGAGCAGTTCTTC
>16|TRBV9|NA|TRBJ2-3|NA
CASSVGKWGFTDTQYF
TGTGCCAGCAGCGTAGGCAAGTGGGGCTTTACAGATACGCAGTATTTT
>17|TRBV6-6|TRBD1|TRBJ2-6|few
CASTTGTGSSGANVLTF
TGTGCCAGCACGACCGGGACAGGGTCCTCTGGGGCCAACGTCCTGACTTTC
>13|TRBV5-1|NA|TRBJ2-5|few
CASSRASAETQYF
TGCGCCAGCAGCCGGGCTAGCGCGGAGACCCAGTACTTC
>15|TRBV10-3|NA|TRBJ2-3|NA
CAIRGGDTSTDTQYF
TGTGCCATCAGGGGCGGGGATACTAGCACAGATACGCAGTATTTT
>13|TRBV6-4|TRBD1|TRBJ1-1|many
CASSADRGTEAFF
TGTGCCAGCAGCGCTGACAGGGGCACTGAAGCTTTCTTT
>14|TRBV29-1|NA|TRBJ1-3|many
CSALEVTGGNTIYF
TGCAGCGCCTTAGAGGTGACAGGAGGAAACACCATATATTTT
>14|TRBV7-2|TRBD2|TRBJ2-1|many
CASSLMGLAGEQFF
TGTGCCAGCAGCTTAATGGGACTAGCGGGAGAGCAGTTCTTC
>15|TRBV27|NA|TRBJ2-2|NA
CASPFGLTNTGELFF
TGTGCCAGCCCTTTTGGGCTGACGAACACCGGGGAGCTGTTTTTT
>14|TRBV7-9|NA|TRBJ2-3|NA
CASSLNSYTDTQYF
TGTGCCAGCAGCTTGAACTCCTACACAGATACGCAGTATTTT
>14|TRBV6-2/TRBV6-3|TRBD1|TRBJ2-7|many
CASSYRGRTYEQYF
TGTGCCAGCAGTTACAGGGGGCGAACGTACGAGCAGTACTTC
>15|TRBV6-6|NA|TRBJ2-1|many
CASRRQEGGLNEQFF
TGTGCCAGCAGGAGGCAAGAAGGGGGGTTAAATGAGCAGTTCTTC
>15|TRBV5-1|TRBD2|TRBJ2-7|many
CASSPKGTSRDEQYF
TGCGCCAGCAGCCCAAAAGGGACTAGCCGGGACGAGCAGTACTTC
>15|TRBV5-6|TRBD2|TRBJ2-3|many
CASSFLAGDTDTQYF
TGTGCCAGCAGCTTCCTAGCGGGGGACACAGATACGCAGTATTTT